This T cell receptor (beta chain) emerged from a study of CD8+ T cells in alopecia areata. V was clipped by 5 bases and J by 12 bases, with 13 bases between them. The CDR3 covers 11 residues. CDR1 is MNHEY, CDR2 SMNVEV, per germline (reference sequence). Findings and caveats of the study: An increase in clonality over normal scalp was evident in lesional scalp, especially alopecia totalis/universalis. Scalp sequencing captures resident alphabeta T cells of normal skin too. The study found TCR sharing across patients less clear than in mice, possibly for HLA reasons.

Isolation of CD4+ and CD8+ T cells from PBMCs was achieved by sorting. cDNA reverse transcribed from extracted RNA served as the sequencing template. This table comes from immunoSEQ multiplex PCR, and its TCRdb copy is limited to in-frame clones, with some not included. The sample lists some 150,000 clones, around two thirds occurring once. This clone was counted only a few times. Its antigen is not identified. The specimen was CD8+ T cells sorted from blood. The gene calls are TRBV27 and TRBJ2-5; D not resolved. This TCR was recovered from a human donor in good health. The CDR3 region is CASSHGPSEYF. The CDR3 nucleotides are TGTGCCAGCAGTCACGGGCCATCGGAGTACTTC.